Below are 23 T cell receptor beta chains sequenced from a single sample in a study of circulating and synovial CD4+ cells in juvenile arthritis. Libraries were prepared by immunoSEQ multiplex PCR; TCRdb keeps only in-frame clonotypes and omits some of them. The data show some 2,600 clones, approximately 87% seen once. The specimen was HLA-DR+ CD4+ T cells from blood. As to subset: circulating pathogenic-like lymphocytes, sorted as HLA-DR+CD14-CD3+CD4+CD25low/- blood T cells. The receptor source for this set is a human donor with juvenile idiopathic arthritis.

The chain has TRBV5-1 and TRBJ1-3; D is unclear. Germline loops: CDR1 SGHRS, CDR2 YFSETQ. V lost 0 bases and J lost 0, with 13 bases in between. The CDR3 is 17 amino acids. CDR3 region: CASSLGSGGHSGNTIYF. CDR3 sequence (DNA): TGCGCCAGCAGCTTGGGGTCTGGCGGCCACTCTGGAAACACCATATATTTT.

The chain uses TRBV7-6 and TRBJ2-5; TRBD2 aligns across 7 bases. Germline values: CDR1 SGHVS, CDR2 FNYEAQ. Losses at the gene ends were 2 bases for V and 5 bases for J; bases not matched to a gene: 5. This CDR3 has 14 amino acids. CDR3: CASSLSWRGETQYF. CDR3 nucleotides: TGTGCCAGCAGCTTAAGTTGGCGGGGGGAGACCCAGTACTTC.

CDR3 sequence: CASSLAPGQGSYEQYF. The CDR3 DNA reads TGCGCCAGCAGCTTGGCCCCGGGACAGGGGTCCTACGAGCAGTACTTC. The chain joins TRBV5-1 to TRBJ2-7; 10 bases match TRBD1. After removal of 0 bases from V and 1 base from J, the junction contained 4 bases not matched to a gene. Germline-derived CDR1 and CDR2 are SGHRS and YFSETQ. CDR3 length: 16 residues. The variable domain in full, with the rest retrieved from reference TRBV5-1 and TRBJ2-7, is KAGVTQTPRYLIKTRGQQVTLSCSPISGHRSVSWYQQTPGQGLQFLFEYFSETQRNKGNFPGRFSGRQFSNSRSEMNVSTLELGDSALYLCASSLAPGQGSYEQYFGPGTRLTVT.

This chain connects TRBV7-9 to TRBJ2-1; 13 bases are shared with TRBD2. Losses at the gene ends were 5 bases for V and 3 bases for J; bases not matched to a gene: 10. The CDR3 sequence is 18 residues long. Germline-derived CDR1 and CDR2 are SEHNR and FQNEAQ (reference sequence). In DNA, the CDR3 is TGTGCCAGCAGCCCAGGACTAGCGGGGGCCTCCCTCTACAATGAGCAGTTCTTC. It yields the protein CASSPGLAGASLYNEQFF.

The rearrangement uses TRBV19 and TRBJ1-3; weak D call: TRBD1 (5 bases). In germline, CDR1 is LNHDA, CDR2 SQIVND (reference sequence). The CDR3 covers 12 residues. The V end lost 6 bases, the J end lost 4 bases, and 7 bases lay between the germline ends. Here the CDR3 DNA reads TGTGCCAGTAGCAGGGTCGGAAACACCATATATTTT. Translated, it gives CASSRVGNTIYF.

This chain joins TRBV11-2 and TRBJ2-3; tentative D call: TRBD2 (5 bases). CDR1 is SGHAT, CDR2 FQNNGV, per germline. CDR3 size: 16 residues. V lost 4 bases to trimming and J lost 1 base, with 15 bases between them. CDR3 protein: CASSYLSGSGTDTQYF. As DNA, the CDR3 is TGTGCCAGCAGCTACCTTAGTGGGAGCGGCACAGATACGCAGTATTTT.

The V and J genes are TRBV30 and TRBJ2-1; 10 bases align to TRBD2. The junction had 7 bases not matched to a gene; V was cut back by 3 bases and J by 5 bases. Germline CDR1 GTSNPN, CDR2 SVGIG (reference sequence). The CDR3 is 15 residues long. The CDR3 reads CAWRTSGSYNNEQFF. In DNA form, the CDR3 reads TGTGCCTGGAGGACTAGCGGGTCATATAACAATGAGCAGTTCTTC.

The chain recombines TRBV4-1 with TRBJ2-1, with TRBD1 identical over 7 bases. The CDR3 contains 17 residues. Unmatched junction bases numbered 11, after V lost 0 bases and J lost 6 bases. Germline V CDR1 and CDR2: MGHRA, YSYEKL. The CDR3 region is CASSQDPETGSGNEQFF. CDR3 bases: TGCGCCAGCAGCCAAGATCCCGAGACAGGGAGCGGCAATGAGCAGTTCTTC.

This chain uses TRBV28 with TRBJ2-7; D perhaps matches TRBD1 (6 bases). CDR3 length equals 16 residues. V lost 6 bases and J lost 6, with 24 bases in between. Germline V gene lookup returns CDR1 MDHEN and CDR2 SYDVKM. The CDR3 spells CASSPFPGTPASEQYF. For the CDR3, the DNA is TGTGCCAGCAGCCCGTTCCCCGGGACACCAGCCTCCGAGCAGTACTTC.

A single count supports this clone. The chain employs TRBV7-3 and TRBJ1-6, with no clear D. Trimming took off 5 bases at V and 8 bases at J, with 10 bases between the two ends. CDR3 size: 13 residues. Germline CDR1 and CDR2: SGHTA and FQGTGA. In DNA form, the CDR3 reads TGTGCCAGCAGCGAACTAACCCATTCACCCCTCCACTTT. Amino acids: CASSELTHSPLHF. Filled out from reference TRBV7-3 and TRBJ1-6, the complete variable domain reads GAGVSQTPSNKVTEKGKYVELRCDPISGHTALYWYRQSLGQGPEFLIYFQGTGAADDSGLPNDRFFAVRPEGSVSTLKIQRTERGDSAVYLCASSELTHSPLHFGNGTRLTVT.

V gene TRBV15 combines with J gene TRBJ2-6; weak D call: TRBD2 (6 bases). Germline V lookup: CDR1 LNHNV, CDR2 YYDKDF (reference sequence). V was trimmed by 1 base and J by 0 bases, leaving 7 bases between them. The CDR3 consists of 16 residues. The CDR3 DNA reads as TGTGCCACCAGCAGAGGCGGGGTCTCTGGGGCCAACGTCCTGACTTTC. Translating it yields CATSRGGVSGANVLTF.

CDR3 loop: CASSQDGGVSNEKLFF. Here the CDR3 DNA reads TGCGCCAGCAGCCAAGATGGAGGGGTTTCTAATGAAAAACTGTTTTTT. The genes are TRBV4-1 and TRBJ1-4; D possibly corresponds to TRBD1 (5 bases). V gave up 0 bases and J gave up 3 bases, with 11 bases separating them. Germline CDR1 reads MGHRA; CDR2 reads YSYEKL. The CDR3 consists of 16 residues.

V gene TRBV7-3 combines with J gene TRBJ1-2, with 12 bases matching TRBD1. The CDR3 totals 14 residues. V gave up 1 base and J gave up 14 bases; unmatched junction bases: 8. The V gene's germline CDR1 is SGHTA and CDR2 FQGTGA. Here the CDR3 reads CASSLSKGQGAWTF. CDR3 nucleotide sequence: TGTGCCAGCAGCTTAAGTAAGGGACAGGGGGCGTGGACCTTC.

The chain has TRBV4-3 and TRBJ2-7; D gene ambiguous. V was cut by 1 base and J by 0 bases, with 10 bases left in between. CDR3 length: 15 residues. Germline CDR1 reads LGHNA; CDR2 reads YSLEER. CDR3 sequence (DNA): TGCGCCAGCAGCCAAGTGGTTGCGAGCTCCTACGAGCAGTACTTC. It translates to CASSQVVASSYEQYF.

The chain is built from TRBV11-1 and TRBJ1-1; a weak D match, TRBD1 (6 bases). The CDR3 has 15 residues. CDR1 is SGHAT and CDR2 is FQDESV in the germline V gene (reference sequence). Deletions cut 4 bases from V and 5 bases from J, with 17 bases between. This CDR3 is CASSSKQGRNTEAFF. The CDR3 DNA follows: TGTGCCAGCAGCTCCAAACAGGGTCGGAATACTGAAGCTTTCTTT.

This clone was found once. The chain uses TRBV5-5 and TRBJ2-2, with D perhaps matching TRBD2 (6 bases). V was pared by 1 base and J by 7 bases, with 11 bases between. Per the germline V gene, CDR1 is SGHKS and CDR2 is YYEKEE (reference sequence). This CDR3 has 14 residues. The CDR3: CASSLRQGGGELFF. CDR3 nucleotides: TGTGCCAGCAGCTTGAGGCAGGGAGGCGGGGAGCTGTTTTTT. Combining the CDR3 with reference TRBV5-5 and TRBJ2-2 gives the whole variable domain DAGVTQSPTHLIKTRGQQVTLRCSPISGHKSVSWYQQVLGQGPQFIFQYYEKEERGRGNFPDRFSARQFPNYSSELNVNALLLGDSALYLCASSLRQGGGELFFGEGSRLTVL.

V and J are TRBV27 and TRBJ1-5, with 7 bases that match TRBD1. This CDR3 is built from 17 residues. Trimming took 5 bases from V and 3 from J; bases not matched to a gene: 13. The germline gives CDR1 MNHEY, CDR2 SMNVEV (reference sequence). CDR3 DNA: TGTGCCAGCAGTCGACAGGGACAGCTTACTCACAATCAGCCCCAGCATTTT. Protein product: CASSRQGQLTHNQPQHF.

This chain joins TRBV4-2 and TRBJ1-1; D is unclear. Germline V gives CDR1 LGHNA, CDR2 YNFKEQ. Between the trimmed V and J ends, which lost 1 base and 5 bases, there was a span of 26 bases. CDR3 length equals 19 residues. The CDR3 coding sequence is TGTGCCAGCAGCCAAGTTCTTGGTGGAGTGGGCGCCTCGGGGACTGAAGCTTTCTTT. Amino acid sequence: CASSQVLGGVGASGTEAFF.

The chain has TRBV28 and TRBJ1-5, with a weak D call TRBD1 (6 bases). CDR3 size: 12 residues. Germline assignment: CDR1 MDHEN and CDR2 SYDVKM. The germline V and J ends were trimmed by 4 bases and 7 bases, with 8 bases remaining between them. CDR3 amino acids: CASSSGVQPQHF. The CDR3 coding sequence is TGTGCCAGCAGTTCAGGGGTACAGCCCCAGCATTTT.

This chain uses TRBV5-1 with TRBJ2-3; unclear D gene. V lost 1 base and J lost 2, with 14 bases in between. Per the germline V gene, CDR1 is SGHRS and CDR2 is YFSETQ. The CDR3 length is 16 residues. CDR3 nucleotide sequence: TGCGCCAGCAGCTTGATGGGCGATACTTACACAGATACGCAGTATTTT. Its protein product is CASSLMGDTYTDTQYF.

This sequence joins TRBV5-1 and TRBJ2-5; D unresolved. This CDR3 is built from 11 residues. V was trimmed by 5 bases and J by 1 base, leaving 3 bases between them. The V gene's germline CDR1 is SGHRS and CDR2 YFSETQ. The CDR3 here is CASSLQETQYF. DNA for the CDR3: TGCGCCAGCAGTCTCCAAGAGACCCAGTACTTC.

V usage is TRBV18 and J usage is TRBJ2-5; 10 nucleotides line up with TRBD1. CDR3 size: 14 residues. Per germline, CDR1 KGHSH and CDR2 LQKENI. The J segment lost 5 bases and the V segment lost 4 bases, leaving 4 bases of the junction unmatched. CDR3 loop: CASSLGQGDETQYF. The CDR3 coding sequence is TGTGCCAGCTCACTAGGACAGGGGGATGAGACCCAGTACTTC. The full variable domain, completed using reference TRBV18 and TRBJ2-5, is NAGVMQNPRHLVRRRGQEARLRCSPMKGHSHVYWYRQLPEEGLKFMVYLQKENIIDESGMPKERFSAEFPKEGPSILRIQQVVRGDSAAYFCASSLGQGDETQYFGPGTRLLVL.

This clone was observed a single time. V is TRBV7-2 and J is TRBJ1-1; D might be TRBD1 (5 bases). Trimming cost V 1 base and J 5 bases, with 17 bases left between them. Germline-derived CDR1 and CDR2 are SGHTA and FQGNSA. CDR3 length: 16 amino acids. The CDR3: CASSLGPGRVRTEAFF. Here the CDR3 DNA reads TGTGCCAGCAGCTTAGGTCCGGGCAGGGTGAGGACTGAAGCTTTCTTT. Supplemented by reference TRBV7-2 and TRBJ1-1, the full variable domain reads GAGVSQSPSNKVTEKGKDVELRCDPISGHTALYWYRQSLGQGLEFLIYFQGNSAPDKSGLPSDRFSAERTGGSVSTLTIQRTQQEDSAVYLCASSLGPGRVRTEAFFGQGTRLTVV.